This is a list of T cell receptor beta chains from one sample in a study of control samples from healthy donors and cancer patients. Assay: immunoSEQ multiplex PCR; the TCRdb copy retains only in-frame clones and omits some. Of over 100,000 clones listed, roughly 90% are singletons. The specimen was blood. These receptors all come from a woman between 45 and 60 years old in good health. Each CDR3 is given with its conserved first and last residue. The size of a clone is reported for some rows only, either as once, few or many, or as a class for expanded clones.

>few|TRBV30|TRBJ1-5
CAWDTGIQPQHF
>NA|TRBV5-6|TRBJ2-7
CASSSLGTSYEQYF
>NA|TRBV6-5|TRBJ1-1
CASRRQRNTEAFF
>NA|TRBV9|TRBJ2-1
CASSDISSVNYNEQFF
>NA|TRBV30|TRBJ2-7
CASGGAKPYEQYF
>NA|TRBV7-9|TRBJ1-5
CASSLAGDPNQPQHF
>NA|TRBV28|TRBJ2-7
CASSSIAGGTYEQYF
>NA|TRBV4-2|TRBJ1-1
CASSQGTGAAEAFF
>NA|TRBV5-4|TRBJ2-5
CASSSRGRRETQYF
>NA|TRBV6-6|TRBJ1-5
CASRHGQANSNQPQHF
>once|TRBV9|TRBJ1-1
CASSGVAGVHTEAFF
>NA|TRBV30|TRBJ2-1
CACLRNRDRQFF
>NA|TRBV12-3/TRBV12-4|TRBJ1-2
CASRGQGRGYTF
>NA|TRBV6-5|TRBJ2-7
CASSYFYRLAGYEQYF
>NA|TRBV6-5|TRBJ2-7
CAKHGQGGREQYF
>NA|TRBV4-1|TRBJ1-4
CASSQESAVSTNEKLFF
>once|TRBV5-1|TRBJ1-2
CASSSTGSYGYTF
>once|TRBV5-5|TRBJ1-6
CASSLIPDRANSPLHF
>NA|TRBV28|TRBJ1-1
CASRVGQGEAFF
>NA|TRBV5-1|TRBJ2-5
CASSLRAGAETQYF
>NA|TRBV7-9|TRBJ2-7
CASSPRGPDEQYF
>NA|TRBV6-6|TRBJ1-5
CASSYSTGGVNQPQHF